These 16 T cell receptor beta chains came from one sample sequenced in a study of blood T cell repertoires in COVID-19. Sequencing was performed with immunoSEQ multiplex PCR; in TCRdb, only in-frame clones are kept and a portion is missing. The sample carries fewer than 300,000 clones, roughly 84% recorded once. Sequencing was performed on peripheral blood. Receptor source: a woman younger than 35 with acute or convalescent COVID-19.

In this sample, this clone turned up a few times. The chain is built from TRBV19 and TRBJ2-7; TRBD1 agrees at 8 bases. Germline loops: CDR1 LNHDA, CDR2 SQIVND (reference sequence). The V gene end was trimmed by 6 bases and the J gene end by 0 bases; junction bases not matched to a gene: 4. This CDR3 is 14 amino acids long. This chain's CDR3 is CASRGTGSSYEQYF. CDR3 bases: TGTGCCAGTAGAGGGACAGGCAGCTCCTACGAGCAGTACTTC. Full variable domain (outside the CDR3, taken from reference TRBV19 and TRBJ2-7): DGGITQSPKYLFRKEGQNVTLSCEQNLNHDAMYWYRQDPGQGLRLIYYSQIVNDFQKGDIAEGYSVSREKKESFPLTVTSAQKNPTAFYLCASRGTGSSYEQYFGPGTRLTVT.

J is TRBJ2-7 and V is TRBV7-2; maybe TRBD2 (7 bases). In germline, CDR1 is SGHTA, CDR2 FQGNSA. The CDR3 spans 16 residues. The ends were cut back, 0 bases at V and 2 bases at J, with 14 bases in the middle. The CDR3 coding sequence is TGTGCCAGCAGCTTAGCCGGGGGAGGGACAACCTACGAGCAGTACTTC. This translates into CASSLAGGGTTYEQYF.

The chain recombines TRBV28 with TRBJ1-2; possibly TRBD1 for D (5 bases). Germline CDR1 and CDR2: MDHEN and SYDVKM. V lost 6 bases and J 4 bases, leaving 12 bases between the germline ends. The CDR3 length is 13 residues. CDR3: CASRPTVLYGYTF. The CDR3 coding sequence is TGTGCCAGCAGACCGACAGTGCTCTATGGCTACACCTTC.

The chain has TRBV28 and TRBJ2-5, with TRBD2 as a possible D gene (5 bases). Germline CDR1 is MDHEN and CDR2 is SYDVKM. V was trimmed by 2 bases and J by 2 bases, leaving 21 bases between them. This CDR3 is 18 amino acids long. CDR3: CASSLGYVWRARQETQYF. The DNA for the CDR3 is TGTGCCAGCAGTTTAGGATACGTGTGGCGGGCCAGACAAGAGACCCAGTACTTC.

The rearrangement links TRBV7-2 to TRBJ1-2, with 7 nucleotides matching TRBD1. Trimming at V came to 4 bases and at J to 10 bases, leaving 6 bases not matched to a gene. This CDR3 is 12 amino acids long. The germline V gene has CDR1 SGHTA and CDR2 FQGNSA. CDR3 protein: CASSSDRVTYTF. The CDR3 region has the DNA TGTGCCAGCAGCTCCGACAGGGTCACCTACACCTTC. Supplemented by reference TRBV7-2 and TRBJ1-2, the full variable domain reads GAGVSQSPSNKVTEKGKDVELRCDPISGHTALYWYRQSLGQGLEFLIYFQGNSAPDKSGLPSDRFSAERTGGSVSTLTIQRTQQEDSAVYLCASSSDRVTYTFGSGTRLTVV.

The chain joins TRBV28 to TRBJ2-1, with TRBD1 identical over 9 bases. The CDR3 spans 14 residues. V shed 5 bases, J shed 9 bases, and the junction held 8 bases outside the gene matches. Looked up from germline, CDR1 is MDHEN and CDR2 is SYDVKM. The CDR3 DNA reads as TGTGCCAGCAGTGCGGAGGACAGGGGCGGTGAGCAGTTCTTC. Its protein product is CASSAEDRGGEQFF. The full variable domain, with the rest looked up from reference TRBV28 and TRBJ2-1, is DVKVTQSSRYLVKRTGEKVFLECVQDMDHENMFWYRQDPGLGLRLIYFSYDVKMKEKGDIPEGYSVSREKKERFSLILESASTNQTSMYLCASSAEDRGGEQFFGPGTRLTVL.

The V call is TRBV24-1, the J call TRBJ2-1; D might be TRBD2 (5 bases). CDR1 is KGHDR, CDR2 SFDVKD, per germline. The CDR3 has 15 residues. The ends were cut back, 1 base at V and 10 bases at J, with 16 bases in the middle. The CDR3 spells CATSDFGGPGGEQFF. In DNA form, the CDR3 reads TGTGCCACCAGTGATTTTGGCGGGCCGGGTGGGGAGCAGTTCTTC.

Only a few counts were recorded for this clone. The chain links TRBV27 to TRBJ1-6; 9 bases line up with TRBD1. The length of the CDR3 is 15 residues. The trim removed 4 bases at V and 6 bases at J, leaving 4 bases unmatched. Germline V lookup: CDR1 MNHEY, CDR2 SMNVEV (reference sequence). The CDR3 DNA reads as TGTGCCAGCAGTTCCTGGACAGGGGCTAATTCACCCCTCCACTTT. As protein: CASSSWTGANSPLHF.

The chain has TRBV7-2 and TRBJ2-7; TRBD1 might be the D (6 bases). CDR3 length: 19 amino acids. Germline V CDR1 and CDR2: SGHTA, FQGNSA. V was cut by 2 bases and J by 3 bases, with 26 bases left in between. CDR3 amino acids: CASSLTEGQSPPYYYEQYF. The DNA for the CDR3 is TGTGCCAGCAGCTTAACGGAAGGACAGAGCCCTCCTTACTACTACGAGCAGTACTTC.

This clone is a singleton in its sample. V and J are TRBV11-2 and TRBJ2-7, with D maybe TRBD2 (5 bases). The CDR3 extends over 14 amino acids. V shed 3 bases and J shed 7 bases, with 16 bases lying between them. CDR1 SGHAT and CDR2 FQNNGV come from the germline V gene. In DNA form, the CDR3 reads TGTGCCAGCAGCTTTAGCGTCGGTGCGTGGGAGCAGTACTTC. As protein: CASSFSVGAWEQYF.

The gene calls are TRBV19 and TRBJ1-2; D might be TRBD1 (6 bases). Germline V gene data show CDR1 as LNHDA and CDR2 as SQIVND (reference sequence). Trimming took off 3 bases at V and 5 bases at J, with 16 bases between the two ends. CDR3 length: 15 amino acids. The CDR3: CASSMDQGTTYGYTF. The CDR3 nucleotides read TGTGCCAGTAGTATGGATCAGGGGACCACGTATGGCTACACCTTC.

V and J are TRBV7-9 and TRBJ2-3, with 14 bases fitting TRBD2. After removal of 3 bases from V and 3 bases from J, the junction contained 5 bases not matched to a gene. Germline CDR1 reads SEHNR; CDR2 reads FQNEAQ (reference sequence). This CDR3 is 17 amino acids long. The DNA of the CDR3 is TGTGCCAGCAGCTTGGCCGGGACTAGCGGGAGTACAGATACGCAGTATTTT. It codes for CASSLAGTSGSTDTQYF.

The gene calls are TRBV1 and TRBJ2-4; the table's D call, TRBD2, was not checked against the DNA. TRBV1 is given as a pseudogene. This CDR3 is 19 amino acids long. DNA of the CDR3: TGCACCAGCGGTTTGGACTCCGCCATACACAGCCAGCCCCGAAACATTCAGTACTTC. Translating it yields CTSGLDSAIHSQPRNIQYF.

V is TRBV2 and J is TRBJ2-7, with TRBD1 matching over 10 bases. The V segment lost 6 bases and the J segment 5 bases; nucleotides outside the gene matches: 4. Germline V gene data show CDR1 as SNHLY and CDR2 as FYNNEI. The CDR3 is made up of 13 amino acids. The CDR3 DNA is TGTGCCAGCAGGATGGGACAGGGGCACGAGCAGTACTTC. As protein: CASRMGQGHEQYF.

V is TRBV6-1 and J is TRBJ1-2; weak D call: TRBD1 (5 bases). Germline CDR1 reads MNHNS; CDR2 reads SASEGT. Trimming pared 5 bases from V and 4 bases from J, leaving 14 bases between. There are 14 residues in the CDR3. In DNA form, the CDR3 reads TGTGCCAGCAGTACCCCGGGACTCAGCTATGGCTACACCTTC. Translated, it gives CASSTPGLSYGYTF.

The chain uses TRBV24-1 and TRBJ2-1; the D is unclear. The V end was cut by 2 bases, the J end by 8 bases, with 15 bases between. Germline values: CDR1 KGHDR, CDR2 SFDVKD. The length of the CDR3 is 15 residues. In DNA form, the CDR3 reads TGTGCCACCAGTGATTCTAGGTTTCTTTCGCATGAGCAGTTCTTC. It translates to CATSDSRFLSHEQFF.